The table lists the clone carrying this T cell receptor beta chain with a few counts. CDR1 is LNHDA, CDR2 SQIVND, per germline (reference sequence). The germline V and J ends were trimmed by 5 bases and 3 bases, with 9 bases remaining between them. CDR3 length equals 13 residues. Sequenced by immunoSEQ multiplex PCR; TCRdb stores in-frame clones only, minus some. The sample lists hundreds of thousands of clones, 65% to 90% occurring once. The data derive from a study of blood T cell repertoires in COVID-19. This chain links TRBV19 with TRBJ2-3; D may be TRBD2 (5 bases). The specimen was PBMCs or T cells enriched from blood (not recorded which). This TCR was sampled from a woman in her 50s with acute COVID-19. CDR3 protein: CASSPPGTDTQYF. The CDR3 DNA follows: TGTGCCAGTAGTCCCCCGGGGACAGATACGCAGTATTTT. The full variable domain, rest sourced from reference TRBV19 and TRBJ2-3, is DGGITQSPKYLFRKEGQNVTLSCEQNLNHDAMYWYRQDPGQGLRLIYYSQIVNDFQKGDIAEGYSVSREKKESFPLTVTSAQKNPTAFYLCASSPPGTDTQYFGPGTRLTVL.